Following are 16 T cell receptor beta chains from one sample sequenced in a study of OX40 agonist ivuxolimab in advanced cancers. Clones were sequenced by immunoSEQ multiplex PCR, and TCRdb holds only the in-frame ones, with some missing. The table has tens of thousands of clones, around 90% seen once. The sample was CD4+ or CD8+ T cells sorted from blood, taken in a trial of the OX40 agonist ivuxolimab. The receptors derive from an adult with an advanced solid tumor such as melanoma, head and neck, liver or kidney cancer.

The chain uses TRBV2 and TRBJ2-7; D ambiguous. The germline gives CDR1 SNHLY, CDR2 FYNNEI. CDR3 length: 15 amino acids. Trimming pared 2 bases from V and 0 bases from J, leaving 11 bases between. The CDR3 coding sequence is TGTGCCAGCAGTGAAAGTTGGGGAAGCTCCTACGAGCAGTACTTC. As protein: CASSESWGSSYEQYF.

The chain recombines TRBV30 with TRBJ2-3; 11 bases fit TRBD2. The CDR3 sequence is 14 residues long. V was pared by 3 bases and J by 2 bases, with 1 base of the junction left unmatched. Germline CDR1 is GTSNPN and CDR2 is SVGIG (reference sequence). The CDR3 nucleotides are TGTGCCTGGAGGACTAGCGGGGACACAGATACGCAGTATTTT. This sequence encodes CAWRTSGDTDTQYF.

The chain links TRBV6-1 to TRBJ1-2; TRBD1 aligns across 7 bases. CDR1 and CDR2 from the germline V gene are MNHNS and SASEGT. Losses at the gene ends were 5 bases for V and 5 bases for J; bases not matched to a gene: 5. This CDR3 has 13 residues. The CDR3 loop reads CASSSGGEYGYTF. The CDR3 DNA sequence: TGTGCCAGCAGTTCAGGGGGGGAATATGGCTACACCTTC.

V and J are TRBV27 and TRBJ2-2, with TRBD2 as a possible D gene (6 bases). The CDR3 length is 16 residues. Trimming cost V 5 bases and J 3 bases, with 16 bases left between them. The V gene's germline CDR1 is MNHEY and CDR2 SMNVEV (reference sequence). The CDR3 reads CASSIRPREYTGELFF. DNA for the CDR3: TGTGCCAGCAGTATCCGACCCCGGGAGTACACCGGGGAGCTGTTTTTT.

V and J are TRBV15 and TRBJ1-4; tentatively, D is TRBD1 (5 bases). Trimming shortened V by 2 bases and J by 3 bases, and 13 bases separated the two germline ends. This CDR3 spans 16 amino acids. Germline V gene sequence: CDR1 LNHNV, CDR2 YYDKDF (reference sequence). The DNA of the CDR3 is TGTGCCACCAGCAGACCAGGGACCTTGGCTAATGAAAAACTGTTTTTT. Translated: CATSRPGTLANEKLFF.

The rearrangement joins TRBV11-2 to TRBJ2-2, with TRBD2 matching 8 bases. V shed 5 bases and J 7 bases; nucleotides not matched to a gene: 12. The germline gives CDR1 SGHAT, CDR2 FQNNGV. There are 16 residues in the CDR3. CDR3 loop: CASSPMAGLVIGELFF. The DNA for the CDR3 is TGTGCCAGCAGCCCGATGGCGGGACTAGTAATCGGGGAGCTGTTTTTT.

On this clone: A junction end diverges from the germline sequence, so it may reflect a read error. The J gene is TRBJ2-2, the V gene TRBV7-2; 7 bases line up with TRBD2. The CDR3 has 11 residues. From germline, CDR1 is SGHTA and CDR2 FQGNSA. The CDR3 DNA follows: TGTGCCAGCAGCCCCACGGGGGGGCTGTTTTTT. This translates into CASSPTGGLFF.

The rearrangement uses TRBV7-3 and TRBJ2-7; the match to TRBD1 covers 8 bases. Losses at the gene ends were 5 bases for V and 3 bases for J; bases not matched to a gene: 3. Per germline, CDR1 SGHTA and CDR2 FQGTGA. CDR3 length: 13 amino acids. Here the CDR3 reads CASSPGQGYEQYF. DNA for the CDR3: TGTGCCAGCAGCCCCGGACAGGGCTACGAGCAGTACTTC.

The J gene is TRBJ1-3, the V gene TRBV30, with D possibly matching TRBD1 (5 bases). Germline V gene data show CDR1 as GTSNPN and CDR2 as SVGIG (reference sequence). Trimming left V 4 bases short and J 4 bases short, with 14 bases between. This CDR3 is 14 amino acids long. CDR3 bases: TGTGCCTGGAATTCTCAGGGAGCAGGAAACACCATATATTTT. Amino acids: CAWNSQGAGNTIYF.

V gene TRBV9 combines with J gene TRBJ2-1; TRBD2 matches at 11 bases. The CDR3 consists of 16 residues. The V gene end was trimmed by 0 bases and the J gene end by 5 bases; junction bases not matched to a gene: 4. Germline CDR1 and CDR2: SGDLS and YYNGEE. CDR3 coding DNA: TGTGCCAGCAGCGTAGTCGGGACTAGCGGCCACAATGAGCAGTTCTTC. This codes for CASSVVGTSGHNEQFF.

This clone appeared a single time. The rearrangement links TRBV15 to TRBJ1-5, with no clear D. Trimming removed 0 bases from V and 2 bases from J, with 14 bases in between. Germline V lookup: CDR1 LNHNV, CDR2 YYDKDF (reference sequence). This CDR3 has 17 residues. CDR3 residues: CATSRDRLTSGNQPQHF. CDR3 DNA sequence: TGTGCCACCAGCAGAGATCGTCTGACCTCGGGCAATCAGCCCCAGCATTTT.

The chain employs TRBV11-2 and TRBJ2-4; D uncertain. V lost 5 bases, J lost 7 bases, and 18 bases lay in between. The CDR3 spans 15 residues. Germline CDR1 SGHAT, CDR2 FQNNGV. The CDR3 nucleotides are TGTGCCAGCAGCCCACAGTGGGGTTCGGTTAACATTCAGTACTTC. This sequence encodes CASSPQWGSVNIQYF.

As for this clone: Other nucleotide sequences in the sample specify the same CDR3. The CDR3 protein is CASSPTGDYGYTF. The CDR3, as DNA: TGTGCCAGCAGCCCAACAGGGGACTATGGCTACACCTTC. The chain recombines TRBV6-6 with TRBJ1-2; 7 nucleotides line up with TRBD1. Germline-derived CDR1 and CDR2 are MNHNY and SVGAGI (reference sequence). The CDR3 extends over 13 amino acids. V lost 6 bases, J lost 3 bases, and 4 bases stayed unmatched.

The chain links TRBV6-8 to TRBJ2-7; the D gene is possibly TRBD2 (7 bases). The V and J ends lost 9 bases and 7 bases respectively, with 25 bases between them. In germline, CDR1 is MNHGY, CDR2 SAAAGT. CDR3 size: 15 residues. In DNA, the CDR3 is TGTGCCAGACAGGCGGAGGGGGGGAGGTTGGAGGAGCAGTACTTC. This gives the protein CARQAEGGRLEEQYF.

To note about this clone: The junction departs from germline at one end; a sequencing error may be responsible. The sample contains more than one DNA sequence encoding this CDR3. The chain combines TRBV18 with TRBJ1-1, with no clear D. Germline CDR1 KGHSH, CDR2 LQKENI. The CDR3 has 13 residues. This chain's CDR3 is CASSPTGPTEAFF. For the CDR3, the DNA is TGTGCCAGCTCACCGACCGGCCCCACTGAGGCTTTCTTT.

The V gene is TRBV7-7, the J gene TRBJ2-7; D might be TRBD1 (6 bases). Germline loops: CDR1 SSHAT, CDR2 FNYEAQ (reference sequence). The CDR3 is made up of 16 amino acids. V lost 1 base to trimming and J lost 6 bases, with 19 bases between them. The CDR3: CASSLGWGPGSGEQYF. In nucleotides, the CDR3 is TGTGCCAGCAGCTTAGGTTGGGGGCCGGGGTCGGGCGAGCAGTACTTC.